The 5 T cell receptor beta chains given below trace back to one sample, sequenced in a study of cytomegalovirus exposure and HLA in healthy donors (dated by TCRdb to the late 2010s). The library was produced with the immunoSEQ multiplex PCR assay. For the multiplex PCR, a mixture combining 60 forward primers for TCR Vbeta segments and 13 reverse primers for TCR Jbeta segments was used. What TCRdb holds here is the immuneACCESS table cut down to in-frame rearrangements. Part of the clones is not present; checked against another copy, under half of the missing clones reflect an unresolved V gene, and the others are unexplained. For this sample there are under 150,000 clones; about two thirds appear just once. Almost 4.5% of the sample is held by the ten biggest clonotypes. Sequenced sample: PBMCs. These receptors came from a man between 60 and 75 years old in good health and CMV-seronegative.

This chain joins TRBV6-1 and TRBJ2-1; TRBD2 matches 11 bases. The CDR3 has 15 amino acids. Germline loops: CDR1 MNHNS, CDR2 SASEGT. The trim removed 7 bases at V and 7 bases at J, leaving 9 bases unmatched. For the CDR3, the DNA is TGTGCCAGCACGTTAGCGGGAGGGTTAGGAAATGAGCAGTTCTTC. Protein: CASTLAGGLGNEQFF.

The CDR3 is CSANSREEQFF. CDR3 nucleotide sequence: TGCAGTGCTAACTCTCGGGAGGAGCAGTTCTTC. The V and J genes are TRBV20-1 and TRBJ2-1; tentatively, D is TRBD2 (6 bases). The CDR3 runs to 11 residues. V dropped 4 bases and J dropped 10 bases, with 11 bases sitting between them. Per the germline V gene, CDR1 is DFQATT and CDR2 is SNEGSKA (reference sequence).

The genes are TRBV30 and TRBJ2-2; tentatively, D is TRBD2 (6 bases). This CDR3 is built from 14 residues. V lost 0 bases and J 5 bases, leaving 10 bases between the germline ends. Per germline, CDR1 GTSNPN and CDR2 SVGIG (reference sequence). The CDR3 DNA reads as TGTGCCTGGAGTGTCTACGGGGGAACCGGGGAGCTGTTTTTT. Translated, it gives CAWSVYGGTGELFF.

This chain joins TRBV30 and TRBJ1-6; D uncertain. V lost 2 bases, J lost 0 bases, and 5 bases lay in between. This CDR3 has 14 residues. In germline, CDR1 is GTSNPN, CDR2 SVGIG (reference sequence). CDR3 sequence: CAWSKSSYNSPLHF. In DNA, the CDR3 is TGTGCCTGGAGTAAGAGCTCCTATAATTCACCCCTCCACTTT.

This CDR3 reads CASSDIRQGYGELFF. In DNA, the CDR3 is TGTGCCAGCAGCGACATCCGACAGGGGTACGGGGAGCTGTTTTTT. The chain links TRBV7-9 to TRBJ2-2; 8 bases fit TRBD1. Germline-derived CDR1 and CDR2 are SEHNR and FQNEAQ (reference sequence). The CDR3 totals 15 residues. Trimming removed 5 bases from V and 7 bases from J; junction bases left unmatched: 9.